This T cell receptor beta chain was recorded in a study of molecular identifiers for immune sequencing clone quantification. This clonotype has only a few counts. What it binds is unknown. Whole-study findings and limits: Clonotypes surpassing 20 RNA copies contained over 99% of effector molecules, versus under 1% in naive cells.

TCR libraries were built in bulk with a published protocol and specific TCR primers. TCRdb processed the PCR reads anew with MiXCR; each CDR3 protein has one entry. The data contain about 500,000 distinct CDR3 sequences, about a quarter of them singletons. The receptor was isolated from a human donor in good health. Some libraries in this study had Jurkat cell RNA spiked in. Sequenced: naive CD8+ T cells from blood, with Jurkat cell RNA spiked in. Indicated subset: FACS-sorted CD8+CD4-CCR7+CD45RA+ naive T cells.

The CDR3 protein is CASSWTTGTEAFF. The CDR3 DNA follows: TGTGCCAGCAGTTGGACCACGGGCACTGAAGCTTTCTTT. The chain links TRBV6-2 or TRBV6-3 to TRBJ1-1; no clear D gene. From germline, CDR1 is MNHEY and CDR2 SVGEGT. Trimming removed 4 bases at V and 4 bases at J, with 10 bases between. The CDR3 extends over 13 amino acids.